The 16 T cell receptor beta chains in this list originate from one sample, sequenced in a study of blood T cell repertoires in COVID-19 (TCRdb year 2020). Library creation used the immunoSEQ multiplex PCR assay. Entries here come from immuneACCESS through TCRdb and include only in-frame sequences with V and J called. Some clones fail to appear in such tables; in the studies checked, an unresolved V gene covers under half of the shortfall, and the cause of the remainder is unknown. The sample profile shows about 220,000 clones; approximately 82% of them were found once. The ten most abundant clones make up around 9.5% of the sample. The sample taken for sequencing was peripheral blood. These receptors were taken from a middle-aged man with active or convalescent COVID-19.

This clone was seen just once. The rearrangement joins TRBV6-6 to TRBJ2-1; D uncertain. CDR1 is MNHNY, CDR2 SVGAGI, per germline (reference sequence). The CDR3 extends over 13 amino acids. V was clipped by 4 bases and J by 0 bases, with 4 bases between them. CDR3 nucleotide sequence: TGTGCCAGCAGTTTTAGCTCCTACAATGAGCAGTTCTTC. The encoded protein is CASSFSSYNEQFF.

The chain links TRBV28 to TRBJ2-3; D unclear. The CDR3 consists of 12 residues. V was clipped by 3 bases and J by 2 bases, with 3 bases between them. In germline, CDR1 is MDHEN, CDR2 SYDVKM. Here the CDR3 DNA reads TGTGCCAGCAGTTTTTACACAGATACGCAGTATTTT. Residues: CASSFYTDTQYF.

CDR3 loop: CASSRSGGNYGYTF. CDR3 bases: TGTGCCAGCAGTCGAAGTGGGGGGAACTATGGCTACACCTTC. The chain recombines TRBV28 with TRBJ1-2; tentative D call: TRBD1 (5 bases). Trimming took 5 bases from V and 2 from J, leaving 12 bases between them. This CDR3 region has 14 residues. Germline values: CDR1 MDHEN, CDR2 SYDVKM.

The V gene is TRBV3-1 (or the pseudogene TRBV3-2), the J gene TRBJ2-1, with D maybe TRBD1 (6 bases). Between the trimmed V and J ends, which lost 4 bases and 0 bases, there was a span of 10 bases. Germline loops: CDR1 LGHDT, CDR2 YNNKEL (reference sequence). The CDR3 is 15 amino acids. The CDR3 region has the DNA TGTGCCAGCAGCCTTACAGGGAGCTCCTACAATGAGCAGTTCTTC. Its protein is CASSLTGSSYNEQFF.

V usage is TRBV5-1 and J usage is TRBJ1-5, with no clear D. In germline, CDR1 is SGHRS, CDR2 YFSETQ. The CDR3 runs 14 residues. V gave up 0 bases and J gave up 5 bases, with 9 bases separating them. The CDR3 DNA sequence: TGCGCCAGCAGCTTGGGTGGGCAGGATCAGCCCCAGCATTTT. Translated: CASSLGGQDQPQHF.

This rearrangement joins TRBV12-5 to TRBJ2-1, with TRBD2 matching over 10 bases. The CDR3 extends over 15 amino acids. V lost 5 bases and J lost 2; bases outside the gene matches: 3. CDR1 and CDR2 (germline): LGHNT, FRNRAP. The CDR3 loop reads CASGPGLAAYNEQFF. As DNA, the CDR3 is TGTGCTAGTGGTCCCGGACTAGCGGCCTACAATGAGCAGTTCTTC.

This clone was seen a handful of times. The J gene is TRBJ1-1, the V gene TRBV28; TRBD1 might be the D (6 bases). The germline V gene encodes CDR1 MDHEN and CDR2 SYDVKM. Trimming cost V 7 bases and J 2 bases, with 11 bases left between them. The length of the CDR3 is 13 residues. Here the CDR3 reads CASTPGENTEAFF. The CDR3 DNA reads TGTGCCAGCACCCCAGGGGAAAACACTGAAGCTTTCTTT.

The CDR3 DNA is TGTGCCATCAGCGGCGGGGGTGACACTGAAGCTTTCTTT. It specifies CAISGGGDTEAFF. The chain couples TRBV10-3 to TRBJ1-1; tentatively, D is TRBD1 (5 bases). V gave up 6 bases and J gave up 3 bases, with 11 bases separating them. The CDR3 is 13 residues long. Germline CDR1 reads ENHRY; CDR2 reads SYGVKD.

This clone was observed once. The V and J genes are TRBV19 and TRBJ2-1, with TRBD1 matching 7 bases. Germline lookup yields CDR1 LNHDA and CDR2 SQIVND (reference sequence). CDR3 length: 15 amino acids. V was pared by 3 bases and J by 7 bases, with 9 bases of the junction left unmatched. CDR3 region: CASSMDRTAGNEQFF. DNA for the CDR3: TGTGCCAGTAGTATGGACAGGACGGCTGGGAATGAGCAGTTCTTC. Supplemented by reference TRBV19 and TRBJ2-1, the full variable domain reads DGGITQSPKYLFRKEGQNVTLSCEQNLNHDAMYWYRQDPGQGLRLIYYSQIVNDFQKGDIAEGYSVSREKKESFPLTVTSAQKNPTAFYLCASSMDRTAGNEQFFGPGTRLTVL.

The V and J genes are TRBV28 and TRBJ2-1, with 12 positions matching TRBD2. Germline-derived CDR1 and CDR2 are MDHEN and SYDVKM. CDR3 size: 17 residues. J gave up 4 bases and V 2 bases, and 6 bases lay outside the gene matches. The DNA of the CDR3 is TGTGCCAGCAGTTTACTAGCGGGAGGGCTGAGGTACAATGAGCAGTTCTTC. Its protein product is CASSLLAGGLRYNEQFF.

This clone was observed a single time. The genes are TRBV18 and TRBJ2-5; D is perhaps TRBD2 (5 bases). Per germline, CDR1 KGHSH and CDR2 LQKENI. V was cut by 6 bases and J by 1 base, with 9 bases left in between. The CDR3 covers 13 residues. In DNA, the CDR3 is TGTGCCAGCTCTCCCGGACTCCAAGAGACCCAGTACTTC. This encodes CASSPGLQETQYF.

This clone was detected a few times. This rearrangement joins TRBV6-1 to TRBJ1-2; D might be TRBD1 (5 bases). Trimming stripped 0 bases from V and 3 bases from J, with 11 bases between. The germline V gene has CDR1 MNHNS and CDR2 SASEGT. The CDR3 has 15 amino acids. As DNA, the CDR3 is TGTGCCAGCAGTGAAGCAGGGACGGGAGACTATGGCTACACCTTC. Translating it yields CASSEAGTGDYGYTF.

This clone was seen only once. The V call is TRBV9, the J call TRBJ2-6; 8 positions match TRBD1. V lost 3 bases to trimming and J lost 2 bases; unmatched junction nucleotides: 7. The CDR3 has 17 amino acids. Germline V CDR1 and CDR2: SGDLS, YYNGEE. The CDR3 nucleotides read TGTGCCAGCAGCGGCCGACAGGGGTTGGCTGGGGCCAACGTCCTGACTTTC. It translates to CASSGRQGLAGANVLTF.

The J gene is TRBJ2-6, the V gene TRBV28; 12 bases map to TRBD1. CDR3 length: 18 residues. Losses at the gene ends were 5 bases for V and 1 base for J; bases not matched to a gene: 6. The germline CDR1 and CDR2 sequences are MDHEN and SYDVKM. Here the CDR3 DNA reads TGTGCCAGCAGTCCGTCGGGACAGGGGGCTTCTGGGGCCAACGTCCTGACTTTC. This codes for CASSPSGQGASGANVLTF.

The chain joins TRBV12-3 or TRBV12-4 to TRBJ2-5; D may be TRBD2 (5 bases). V lost 6 bases and J lost 5, with 10 bases in between. The CDR3 loop spans 12 amino acids. The CDR3 region is CASSPRGETQYF. The CDR3 coding sequence is TGTGCCAGCAGCCCACGCGGGGAGACCCAGTACTTC.

V usage is TRBV4-1 and J usage is TRBJ2-1, with 7 bases that match TRBD2. The CDR3 runs to 17 residues. From germline, CDR1 is MGHRA and CDR2 YSYEKL. The trim removed 3 bases at V and 0 bases at J, leaving 8 bases unmatched. CDR3 sequence: CASSHAAAGPSYNEQFF. DNA for the CDR3: TGCGCCAGCAGCCATGCCGCAGCGGGGCCCTCCTACAATGAGCAGTTCTTC.